This T cell receptor (beta chain) was sequenced for a study of cytomegalovirus exposure and HLA in healthy donors (dated by TCRdb to the late 2010s). Concerning the study at large: An earlier analysis of approximately 590 of the donors reported about 290 Gb of sequence data and 117 million unique TCR beta sequences from about 179 million T cells. HLA typing included class I and class II loci at four-digit resolution. Donor age, sex, ethnicity and CMV serostatus were compiled alongside the repertoire data. In an earlier analysis of roughly 540 of the donors, high-throughput TCR beta sequencing was used to judge whether each TCR beta V gene segment behaved as functional or pseudogenic. A later genetic analysis took genome-wide SNP genotypes for about 65% of the 666 donors and used that subset as a discovery cohort. The study profiled the T cell repertoires of 550 to 700 subjects by immunosequencing and related them to cytomegalovirus serostatus. Several DR-DQ haplotypes were handled as single units for association and clustering because linkage in the cohort was strong. The aim of the study was to test whether cataloging public T cell receptors could identify signatures of past pathogen exposure. Rather than drawing on any new phenotypic data, the later analysis identified candidate immune exposures from TCR beta sequences and the way those sequences occurred across donors. All discovery cohort repertoires had been generated on a single sequencing platform. A separate validation cohort of approximately 130 different subjects was used in addition to the approximately 610-subject first cohort. Across about 380 genotyped donors of the cohort, an average of roughly 200,000 unique TCR beta nucleotide sequences per donor were sequenced, and roughly a sixth of those sequences were non-productive. A later analysis re-examined previously published TCR beta repertoires from hundreds of donors and added high-resolution HLA genotyping to investigate patterns of TCR occurrence. Typing coverage varied by locus: roughly 629-630 donors for A, B, C, DRB1 and DQB1; 500 to 550 for DQA1; approximately 610 for DPA1; some 470 for DPB1. To predict cytomegalovirus infection status, the study combined high-throughput TCR immunosequencing, statistical association of individual TCRs with disease status, and machine learning. Of the roughly 390 genotyped donors, 65% to 90% fell in the genetic ancestry cluster associated with self-reported Caucasian donors. An early release that covered several hundred HLA-typed donors contained about 300 gigabases of sequencing data and about 84 million unique TCR sequences.

The cohort was made up of 666 healthy bone marrow donors. At the time of sampling, all cohort members were nominally healthy, though unrecorded immune exposures were likely present. The donor was CMV seropositive and was included in the group of 250 to 350 seropositive cohort members. Every donor gave a peripheral blood sample, and the peripheral blood mononuclear cells from that sample were used for TCR beta sequencing. The Qiagen DNeasy Blood Extraction Kit was used to extract genomic DNA from the blood cell samples. This clone occurred a few times. Its recognized antigen is unknown. No base quality values were provided; no much bigger clone lies one nucleotide off. General study outcomes and caveats: A further reported finding was that TCR beta sequences accurately predicted the HLA-A and HLA-B alleles for most subjects in the first cohort. A later genetic analysis associated a missense DCLRE1C variant with V-gene and J-gene trimming of TCR beta chains, and an independent cohort replicated the association. Correlated functional status among segregating V segments might reflect linkage disequilibrium, but an unknown experimental factor could not be ruled out. The cohort was sequenced for TCR beta chains only, and without alpha or paired-chain data the features that could be detected were limited. Most CMV-associated TCR beta chains appeared to be HLA-restricted in a later analysis, and the HLA associations seemed to be driven largely by CMV exposure. In a later analysis, TCR association rates were found to vary across HLA loci, with the most associated TCRs seen for DRB1 alleles and the fewest for HLA-C alleles. CMV serostatus was the only immune exposure information available for the cohort. Because counts were too low, seventeen rarely observed V segments, including chromosome 9 orphons, were excluded from the earlier analysis of a few hundred of the donors. The authors suggested that the approach could potentially be extended to other disease states and immunological phenotypes. Because the 87-base-pair reads could not distinguish some IMGT-functional V segments, including TRBV6-2 and TRBV6-3, those segments were excluded. The sequencing pipeline was judged likely to have produced a cluster of highly shared sequence variants as a technical artifact. The classifier was reported to diagnose cytomegalovirus status with high specificity and sensitivity in both the original and validation cohorts. The presence/absence analyses assumed that sequencing depth was roughly uniform across donors, and that assumption may not be true. Most TCR sequences were observed very rarely across donors, whereas some public TCRs were present in many individuals. The study listed 164 TCR beta chains as associated with cytomegalovirus. Specific HLA alleles were associated with 16,951 TCR beta sequences at a false discovery rate of 0.05 in a later analysis. A later analysis found that HLA-associated TCR beta chains were more clonally expanded and had lower generation probabilities than equally common non-associated chains. In an earlier analysis of fewer than 700 of the donors, most TCR beta V segments appeared in productive rearrangements about 87% or about 30% of the time, broadly matching IMGT annotations. HLA typing was unavailable for some donors at each locus, so association tests used only the typed subset. A later genetic analysis reported fewer N-insertions in productive TCRs among donors in an Asian-associated ancestry cluster than the approximately 700-donor mean. A few of the identified cytomegalovirus-associated TCR beta chains were confirmed in vitro to be specific for cytomegalovirus antigens. Assigning TCR associations to individual alleles was difficult when HLA alleles, especially DR and DQ, strongly co-occurred. A later analysis reported that several top co-occurrence clusters appeared linked to parvovirus B19, influenza, CMV and Epstein-Barr virus.

The library was generated by the immunoSEQ multiplex PCR assay. A mixture of 60 forward primers for TCR Vbeta segments and 13 reverse primers for TCR Jbeta segments was used in the multiplex PCR. Amplification of the CDR3 region of rearranged TCR beta genes was performed with a multiplex PCR assay on genomic DNA. The amplified TCR beta libraries were sequenced on the Illumina HiSeq System as 87-base-pair reads. In the paper's pipeline: In a later analysis, 77 million or so unique TCR beta chains were counted across the roughly 700 repertoires, and roughly 10 million of these chains were shared by at least two donors. A nearest-neighbor algorithm error-corrected the raw reads and collapsed the reads into unique sequences, merging closely related sequences to remove PCR and sequencing errors. V, D and J gene segments were assigned by aligning CDR3 sequences to IMGT reference sequences. For a sequence to be retained, a match of at least six nucleotides to both a V gene segment and a J gene segment was required. Rearrangements were called productive when the CDR3 lacked stop codons and stayed in frame with V and J; all others were non-productive. CDR3 was defined by IMGT convention, running from the second conserved V-encoded cysteine to the conserved J-encoded phenylalanine. Sequences without an unambiguous match to a single V gene segment were excluded from the earlier analysis of approximately 560 of the donors. In an earlier analysis of some 590 of the donors, V segments were called functional above 56.7% productive rearrangements and were called segregating when the between-donor standard deviation exceeded 5%. A statistical classification framework was built for diagnosing cytomegalovirus status from the catalog of TCR beta chain sequences. In a later analysis, V and J genes were assigned by comparing TCR nucleotide sequences against IMGT/GENE-DB human TR gene sequences. In a later analysis, CDR3 sequences and most-parsimonious VDJ recombination scenarios were assigned using the TCRdist pipeline. In a later analysis, each TCR beta chain was defined by its CDR3 amino acid sequence together with its V-gene family, and reads lacking a unique V-gene family were excluded. To address suspected cross-contamination and a sequencing artifact, a later analysis removed 550 to 750 highly shared, low-generation-probability nucleotide sequences. A later analysis calculated a clonal expansion index for each public chain from normalized within-repertoire ranks of inferred template counts. A later analysis computed generation probabilities with a VDJ recombination model fitted to out-of-frame rearrangements, and checked the results against IGoR. Hypergeometric tests were used in a later analysis to score TCR-TCR, TCR-HLA and TCR-CMV co-occurrence, with a repertoire-size bias correction applied to the TCR pairs. To estimate false discovery rates, a later analysis permuted the HLA or CMV assignments 20 times. In a later analysis, co-occurring TCRs were grouped using DBSCAN, with TCRdist sequence similarity added in when clustering inside HLA-allele-positive subsets. Co-occurrence clustering excluded repertoires with fewer than 30,000 or more than 120,000 public chains, plus five with anomalous nucleotide sharing. TCRdb carries this immuneACCESS record with in-frame sequences only. Its versions omit some clonotypes, under half of them owing to an unresolved V gene in the studies checked, with the rest unexplained. V and J calls and clone size follow that table, whereas D and trimming were derived from the DNA. The sample includes roughly 110,000 clones, with 65% to 75% observed a single time. Of the sample, 4.8% falls within the top ten clones.

The cysteine opens and the phenylalanine closes a CDR3 of 18 amino acids. The kept DNA is CDR3 alone, 54 bases in frame from the first base. Here V drops 0 bases and J drops 3 bases, and the junction holds 13 bases not matched to any gene. Based on the germline V gene, the CDR1 and CDR2 sequences are MRHNA and SNTAGT. The sequenced sample was PBMCs. The chain is assembled from TRBV6-4 and TRBJ2-5, and TRBD2 matches 7 of the central bases. The clonotype comes from a man aged 25 to 45 in good health and CMV-seropositive. CDR3 loop: CASSDSRRSRRGKETQYF. The nucleotides read TGTGCCAGCAGTGACTCGCGGCGGAGTAGGCGGGGGAAAGAGACCCAGTACTTC.